The clone carrying this TCR beta chain was counted a few times. These data belong to a study of control samples from healthy donors and cancer patients. V was clipped by 1 base and J by 5 bases; unmatched bases: 7. Per germline, CDR1 SGDLS and CDR2 YYNGEE. The CDR3 totals 16 residues. Data came from immunoSEQ multiplex PCR; TCRdb stores just in-frame clones and leaves some out. The sample consists of some 140,000 clones, approximately 90% of them appearing once. This TCR was recovered from a woman in her twenties or thirties in good health. Source material: blood. V usage is TRBV9 and J usage is TRBJ2-1; 9 nucleotides agree with TRBD1. The CDR3 sequence is CASSVLGTGSDNEQFF. CDR3 bases: TGTGCCAGCAGCGTACTCGGGACAGGGAGCGACAATGAGCAGTTCTTC.